The source of this TCR beta chain is a study of blood T cell repertoires in COVID-19. At the level of the study: Samples of COVID-19 (acute and convalescent) were obtained from the United States, Italy and Spain.

Authors' processing steps: Amplified reference gene primers provided the basis for estimating nucleated cell counts. Assay used: immunoSEQ multiplex PCR; TCRdb lists only in-frame clones, some missing. The DNA was the basis for D and trimming; V, J and clone size are from that table. The data hold 200,000 or so clones, with roughly 84% observed a single time. There are a few counts of this clone. The TCR comes from a woman younger than 45 who had recovered from COVID-19. The sample was peripheral blood.

The CDR3 DNA is TGTGCCAGTAGTATAGGCAGGGTGAAGGGAGAGACCCAGTACTTC. Protein sequence: CASSIGRVKGETQYF. The chain carries TRBV19 and TRBJ2-5; D perhaps matches TRBD1 (5 bases). The V end lost 1 base, the J end lost 4 bases, and 13 bases lay between the germline ends. The CDR3 is 15 residues long. In germline, CDR1 is LNHDA, CDR2 SQIVND (reference sequence).